This T cell receptor beta chain stems from a study of memory CD4+ T cells and cytomegalovirus serostatus. Original processing methods: After removing out-of-frame reads, around 2.2 million distinct TCRbeta sequences remained. Assay used: immunoSEQ multiplex PCR; TCRdb lists only in-frame clones, some missing. V, J and clone size derive from that table, while D and trimming were established from the DNA sequence. This table has 50,000 or so clones, approximately 82% appearing once. The germline V gene encodes CDR1 SEHNR and CDR2 FQNEAQ (reference sequence). This CDR3 contains 15 residues. V gave up 5 bases and J gave up 8 bases; unmatched junction bases: 12. Single viable CD3+CD4+CD8-CD45RO+ cells were sorted as the memory CD4+ T cells. Serum IgG to CMV pp150, pp28, p38 and p52 defined serostatus.

This receptor was obtained from an adult in good health and CMV-seropositive. This chain connects TRBV7-9 to TRBJ1-2, with TRBD1 matching 9 bases. The specimen sequenced was memory CD4+ T cells from blood. This CDR3 reads CASSRRTGVEKGYTF. DNA of the CDR3: TGTGCCAGCAGCAGGAGGACAGGGGTAGAGAAAGGCTACACCTTC.